This TCR beta chain was sequenced during a study of T-cell reconstitution after alpha-beta-depleted transplantation in children. The CDR3 consists of 15 residues. Germline V gives CDR1 LNHDA, CDR2 SQIVND (reference sequence). The V and J ends lost 3 bases and 4 bases respectively, with 13 bases between them. Researchers prepared the TCRbeta library using unique molecular identifiers, the study reports. TCRdb re-called the PCR reads through MiXCR, storing one row per CDR3 protein. The sample has about 230,000 distinct CDR3 sequences, around 8.9% seen once. This clonotype was counted at least ten times.

Sequences were derived from PBMCs from the stem cell graft donor, sampled from the stem cell graft. The chain has TRBV19 and TRBJ2-4; D is uncertain. This sequence originates from a human donor who donated a stem cell graft to a child with SCID. The CDR3 coding sequence is TGTGCCAGTAGTATTCCCGCGGATATGAAAAACATTCAGTACTTC. Encoded protein: CASSIPADMKNIQYF. The full variable domain, in which reference TRBV19 and TRBJ2-4 provide the parts outside the CDR3, is DGGITQSPKYLFRKEGQNVTLSCEQNLNHDAMYWYRQDPGQGLRLIYYSQIVNDFQKGDIAEGYSVSREKKESFPLTVTSAQKNPTAFYLCASSIPADMKNIQYFGAGTRLSVL.